Detailed here is one TCR beta chain. Authors' data handling: Estimated nucleated cell counts came from reference gene primer amplification. TCRdb keeps only in-frame clones here, not all; method: immunoSEQ multiplex PCR. V, J and clone size reflect that table, while D and trimming were determined from the DNA. The sample includes 200,000 to 250,000 clones, 87% of them seen just once. The data are from a study of blood T cell repertoires in COVID-19. As for the study in general: Recovered status applied to Cohort 3 donors who had two consecutive negative PCRs. It also applied to those with clearance or with symptom resolution.

Per germline, CDR1 SNHLY and CDR2 FYNNEI. V dropped 7 bases and J dropped 5 bases, with 12 bases sitting between them. The CDR3 is 14 amino acids. Allocation to cohorts depended on clinical history reported by the participants. The sequenced sample consisted of PBMCs or T cells enriched from blood (not recorded which). The V call is TRBV2, the J call TRBJ1-6, with D possibly matching TRBD1 (6 bases). The receptor's source is a man aged 30 to 39 in a cohort exposed to, infected with or recovered from COVID-19 (not recorded which). The CDR3, as DNA: TGTGCCAGCAATGACCAGGGGAATAATTCACCCCTCCACTTT. Translating it yields CASNDQGNNSPLHF.